The following is a TCR beta chain sequence with its context. What antigen it recognizes has not been identified. The germline V gene (reference sequence) sets CDR1 to MNHEY and CDR2 to SMNVEV. From the cysteine through the phenylalanine, the CDR3 covers 14 amino acids. No DNA sequence was recorded. The data derive from a study of CXCR3-negative and CXCR3-positive naive CD8 T cells (dated by TCRdb to between 2018 and 2020). Background for the entire study: In total, roughly 140 million TRB reads were obtained, corresponding to roughly 1.5 +/- 0.3 million reads per library. The diversity and physicochemical repertoire analyses included some 11 donors pooled from two independent experiments. For the TRBV-TRBJ cluster analysis, the naive subsets came from about five donors, while the memory cells came from 3 donors.

Each CD8+ T cell subset was flow-sorted in triplicate, and 300,000 cells per subset were placed directly into RLT lysis buffer. Naive CD8+ T cells were defined stringently as CD45RO-CCR7+CD27+CD95- to exclude memory contaminants. Standard density gradient centrifugation was used to isolate peripheral blood mononuclear cells from buffy coats. A FACSAria III was used to flow-sort naive CD8+ T cells into CXCR3-negative and CXCR3-positive populations. Total RNA was extracted from sorted cells using an RNeasy Mini Kit. The sequencer listed for this sample is NextSeq 550. The Human TCR Profiling Kit (MiLaboratory) was used to make UMI-labeled 5' RACE TRB cDNA libraries. The full amount of extracted RNA was used for cDNA synthesis, and the full amount of resulting cDNA was used for PCR amplification. Libraries were prepared in parallel with an identical number of PCR cycles. In the paper's pipeline: With a minimum of two reads required per UMI, MIGEC and MiXCR pulled out about 50,000 +/- 10,000 unique UMI-labeled TRB cDNA molecules from each library. On average, each library contained approximately 40,000 +/- 10,000 functional in-frame TRB CDR3 nucleotide clonotypes without stop codons. After downsampling to 5000 UMI-labeled TRB molecules per sample, diversity metrics, including normalized Shannon-Wiener and Chao1, were computed in VDJtools. Clonotype-size-weighted physicochemical properties of the central five CDR3 residues (interaction energy, strength, volume and Kidera factor 4) were computed in VDJtools. TCRdb reprocessed the reads into one record per CDR3 protein sequence, lacking DNA. These V and J calls rely on TCRdb rather than the paper's analysis. This sample's listing comprises about 90,000 distinct CDR3 sequences. Roughly 0.99% of the sample goes to the ten largest clones.

What the study reported, not specific to this receptor: Because surface CD5, which is linked to self-reactivity in mice, was comparable between the naive subsets, TCR interaction strength was also inferred from the physicochemical properties of TRB CDR3s. TRB CDR3s from CXCR3-positive naive cells showed higher hydrophobicity (lower Kidera factor 4), lower energy, and higher strength and volume indices than CXCR3-negative naive cells. Naive CXCR3-negative and CXCR3-positive cells from the same donor showed similar TRBV-TRBJ usage, whereas memory cells showed distinct patterns. CXCR3 expression partially decreased after cryopreservation, so most assays used freshly isolated PBMCs. Both naive subsets had comparably high repertoire diversity, while memory CD8+ T cells had much lower repertoire diversity.

The sequence was collected from a human donor in good health. Some clones in this sample may be carry-over from other donors' samples. This sequence uses TRBV27 and TRBJ2-5; TCRdb outputs TRBD1, but without DNA this stays unchecked. Sample: naive CXCR3- CD8+ T cells from blood. Sample cell subset or site, as interpreted from the label and publication: CD45RO-CCR7+CD27+CD95- naive CD8+ T cells lacking CXCR3 (TNR3-). The CDR3: CASSPGTGQETQYF.